One and the same sample provided the 23 T cell receptor beta chains below, sequenced in a study of T cells after yellow fever vaccination. TCRdb independently ran MiXCR on the 5' RACE reads; one entry per CDR3 protein. The top ten hold approximately 2.5% of the sample, which has some 160,000 distinct CDR3 sequences, 6% to 7.5% seen once. The sequencing here drew on CD4+ T cells sorted from PBMCs, taken about 5 days after the first yellow fever vaccination. The receptors stem from a man between 18 and 29 years old who received the YFV17D yellow fever vaccine.

The chain joins TRBV7-8 to TRBJ1-1; D possibly corresponds to TRBD1 (6 bases). Germline CDR1 reads SGHVS; CDR2 reads FQNEAQ. The CDR3 sequence is 14 residues long. Trimming shortened V by 5 bases and J by 5 bases, and 15 bases separated the two germline ends. CDR3: CASSLHGGGTEAFF. The CDR3 DNA reads as TGTGCCAGCAGCCTCCATGGAGGGGGGACTGAAGCTTTCTTT.

This clonotype was picked up a small number of times. This chain connects TRBV19 to TRBJ1-5; 10 bases fit TRBD1. CDR3 size: 18 residues. The germline V gene encodes CDR1 LNHDA and CDR2 SQIVND (reference sequence). After removal of 3 bases from V and 1 base from J, the junction contained 9 bases not matched to a gene. This CDR3 is CASSIFGQGGVSNQPQHF. The CDR3, as DNA: TGTGCCAGTAGTATTTTTGGACAGGGGGGTGTGAGCAATCAGCCCCAGCATTTT.

There are many counts of this clonotype. The CDR3 region has the DNA TGCGCCAGCAGTCCCATTACAGGGGGAGACGGGGAGCTGTTTTTT. It yields the protein CASSPITGGDGELFF. The chain joins TRBV23-1 to TRBJ2-2, with 8 bases that match TRBD1. TRBV23-1 is an ORF for which the function is uncertain. J was trimmed by 7 bases and V by 4 bases; bases with no gene match: 8. The CDR3 is made up of 15 amino acids.

Many counts were recorded for this clonotype. The chain combines TRBV7-9 with TRBJ2-2, with TRBD1 matching over 8 bases. Germline loops: CDR1 SEHNR, CDR2 FQNEAQ (reference sequence). V lost 3 bases to trimming and J lost 4 bases; unmatched junction nucleotides: 4. This CDR3 is built from 15 residues. The CDR3 reads CASSLTGAFTGELFF. CDR3 bases: TGTGCCAGCAGCTTGACAGGGGCTTTCACCGGGGAGCTGTTTTTT.

The chain has TRBV7-9 and TRBJ1-2; 7 bases align to TRBD1. The CDR3 consists of 14 residues. CDR1 and CDR2 from the germline V gene are SEHNR and FQNEAQ (reference sequence). J lost 5 bases, V lost 1 base, and 4 bases had no gene match. DNA of the CDR3: TGTGCCAGCAGCTTAGAGGACAGGACGTATGGCTACACCTTC. Protein sequence: CASSLEDRTYGYTF.

Concerning this clonotype: Mismatch with germline at one junction end may stem from a read error. The CDR3 protein is CASSAQGSGSTIYF. The CDR3 DNA sequence: TGTGCCAGCAGCGCACAGGGCTCTGGAAGCACCATATATTTT. The rearrangement joins TRBV9 to TRBJ1-3; D is possibly TRBD1 (6 bases). Looked up from germline, CDR1 is SGDLS and CDR2 is YYNGEE. The CDR3 consists of 14 residues.

The chain recombines TRBV6-1 with TRBJ2-3; D gene unclear. V shed 4 bases and J shed 2 bases, with 13 bases lying between them. CDR3 length: 15 amino acids. Germline V gene sequence: CDR1 MNHNS, CDR2 SASEGT. The CDR3 is CASSGRIPTTDTQYF. CDR3 coding DNA: TGTGCCAGCAGTGGGCGAATCCCCACCACAGATACGCAGTATTTT.

This clonotype was found a few times. This chain connects TRBV7-2 to TRBJ2-7; D uncertain. CDR1 is SGHTA and CDR2 is FQGNSA in the germline V gene. This CDR3 contains 14 residues. Deletions cut 1 base from V and 1 base from J, with 8 bases between. The DNA of the CDR3 is TGTGCCAGCAGCTTAGAATTCACTTCCTACGAGCAGTACTTC. It encodes CASSLEFTSYEQYF.

The table lists this clonotype with many counts. The V gene is TRBV6-5, the J gene TRBJ1-1; possibly TRBD1 for D (6 bases). From germline, CDR1 is MNHEY and CDR2 SVGAGI. V was shortened by 7 bases and J by 4 bases, with 16 bases between the two germline ends. CDR3 length equals 14 residues. CDR3 nucleotide sequence: TGTGCCAGCATACGGAGGGGGTCGGGCACTGAAGCTTTCTTT. Encoded protein: CASIRRGSGTEAFF.

This clonotype was counted many times. The genes are TRBV10-3 and TRBJ2-2; D possibly corresponds to TRBD2 (5 bases). The ends were cut back, 5 bases at V and 0 bases at J, with 13 bases in the middle. Germline lookup yields CDR1 ENHRY and CDR2 SYGVKD. There are 16 residues in the CDR3. The CDR3 DNA sequence: TGTGCCATCAGTCCTCGACTATCCCCGAACACCGGGGAGCTGTTTTTT. Translation: CAISPRLSPNTGELFF.

The V gene is TRBV6-2 or TRBV6-3, the J gene TRBJ2-2, with 10 bases that match TRBD1. V gave up 8 bases and J gave up 4 bases; unmatched junction bases: 7. The CDR3 runs to 15 residues. Germline-derived CDR1 and CDR2 are MNHEY and SVGEGT. CDR3 sequence: CASGDRGLSTGELFF. The CDR3, as DNA: TGTGCCAGCGGGGACAGGGGTTTGAGCACCGGGGAGCTGTTTTTT.

This clonotype came up many times. This rearrangement joins TRBV5-4 to TRBJ1-3; maybe TRBD1 (5 bases). This CDR3 is built from 13 residues. Germline V gene data show CDR1 as SGHNT and CDR2 as YYREEE (reference sequence). V was cut by 0 bases and J by 7 bases, with 8 bases left in between. CDR3 loop: CASSLAQGNTIYF. CDR3 in DNA: TGTGCCAGCAGCTTGGCCCAGGGCAACACCATATATTTT.

This chain uses TRBV18 with TRBJ1-2; TRBD1 is a possible D gene (5 bases). V lost 5 bases to trimming and J lost 2 bases, with 15 bases between them. The CDR3 is 15 amino acids. The germline CDR1 and CDR2 sequences are KGHSH and LQKENI. The CDR3 sequence: CASSTGAVPNYGYTF. The CDR3 DNA is TGTGCCAGCTCAACTGGGGCAGTACCCAACTATGGCTACACCTTC. The entire variable domain, with the rest obtained from reference TRBV18 and TRBJ1-2, is as follows: NAGVMQNPRHLVRRRGQEARLRCSPMKGHSHVYWYRQLPEEGLKFMVYLQKENIIDESGMPKERFSAEFPKEGPSILRIQQVVRGDSAAYFCASSTGAVPNYGYTFGSGTRLTVV.

The chain carries TRBV20-1 and TRBJ1-1, with D unclear. Looked up from germline, CDR1 is DFQATT and CDR2 is SNEGSKA (reference sequence). The CDR3 has 13 amino acids. Trimming took off 5 bases at V and 8 bases at J, with 18 bases between the two ends. Here the CDR3 DNA reads TGCAGTGCTTCGACCGGGTCCCTGGCAGAAGCTTTCTTT. Translating it yields CSASTGSLAEAFF.

The table lists this clonotype with many counts. The chain employs TRBV7-9 and TRBJ2-5; 8 nucleotides agree with TRBD2. J was trimmed by 2 bases and V by 7 bases; bases with no gene match: 3. This CDR3 contains 13 residues. CDR1 is SEHNR and CDR2 is FQNEAQ in the germline V gene (reference sequence). CDR3 in amino acids: CASTGGVQETQYF. In nucleotides, the CDR3 is TGTGCCAGCACCGGGGGGGTGCAAGAGACCCAGTACTTC.

This clonotype was counted only a few times. V and J are TRBV20-1 and TRBJ1-6; TRBD1 aligns across 9 bases. CDR3 length: 15 residues. Unmatched junction bases numbered 10, after V lost 6 bases and J lost 7 bases. The germline CDR1 and CDR2 sequences are DFQATT and SNEGSKA (reference sequence). The CDR3 DNA reads as TGCAGTGCCGGAAAGGACAGGGGACCCAATTCACCCCTCCACTTT. Its protein product is CSAGKDRGPNSPLHF.

This clonotype was found many times. This rearrangement joins TRBV2 to TRBJ2-1, with 8 bases identical to TRBD1. With 8 bases clipped from V and 3 bases from J, the junction kept 3 bases outside the gene matches. Germline loops: CDR1 SNHLY, CDR2 FYNNEI. This CDR3 contains 13 residues. The CDR3: CASDGQGYNEQFF. In DNA, the CDR3 is TGTGCCAGCGATGGACAGGGCTACAATGAGCAGTTCTTC.

By share, this clonotype ranks as medium-sized. The chain uses TRBV7-2 and TRBJ2-7; 7 bases match TRBD1. V was clipped by 4 bases and J by 3 bases; unmatched bases: 6. The germline V gene has CDR1 SGHTA and CDR2 FQGNSA. The CDR3 consists of 14 residues. In DNA, the CDR3 is TGTGCCAGCAGCTCCGGGACAGATTACTACGAGCAGTACTTC. This codes for CASSSGTDYYEQYF.

This clonotype was seen ten or more times. The chain recombines TRBV12-3 or TRBV12-4 with TRBJ2-7; 10 bases agree with TRBD1. The trim removed 3 bases at V and 5 bases at J, leaving 4 bases unmatched. The CDR3 covers 14 residues. The CDR3 spells CASSFWDRGHEQYF. In DNA, the CDR3 is TGTGCCAGCAGTTTTTGGGACAGGGGCCACGAGCAGTACTTC.

This clonotype has at least ten counts. The rearrangement joins TRBV25-1 to TRBJ1-2; 7 bases line up with TRBD1. The CDR3 is 14 residues long. The V gene end was trimmed by 3 bases and the J gene end by 5 bases; junction bases not matched to a gene: 6. Germline loops: CDR1 MGHDK, CDR2 SYGVNS. The CDR3 sequence is CASSDLDRPYGYTF. DNA of the CDR3: TGTGCCAGCAGTGATCTGGACAGGCCATATGGCTACACCTTC.

V is TRBV5-1 and J is TRBJ1-1, with a possible D match to TRBD1 (5 bases). The CDR3 runs 14 residues. CDR1 SGHRS and CDR2 YFSETQ come from the germline V gene. V lost 3 bases to trimming and J lost 1 base, with 10 bases between them. This CDR3 is CASSSGTPNTEAFF. As DNA, the CDR3 is TGCGCCAGCAGCTCCGGGACTCCGAACACTGAAGCTTTCTTT.

The chain couples TRBV5-1 to TRBJ2-3; D gene unclear. The CDR3 sequence is 14 residues long. V dropped 0 bases and J dropped 2 bases, with 7 bases sitting between them. In germline, CDR1 is SGHRS, CDR2 YFSETQ. This CDR3 reads CASSLVPATDTQYF. CDR3 nucleotides: TGCGCCAGCAGCTTGGTCCCCGCCACAGATACGCAGTATTTT.

J is TRBJ2-6 and V is TRBV30; TRBD1 might be the D (5 bases). The CDR3 is 15 amino acids. From germline, CDR1 is GTSNPN and CDR2 SVGIG (reference sequence). Trimming took off 2 bases at V and 3 bases at J, with 11 bases between the two ends. The CDR3 is CAWSWEGVGANVLTF. The DNA for the CDR3 is TGTGCCTGGAGTTGGGAAGGGGTTGGGGCCAACGTCCTGACTTTC.